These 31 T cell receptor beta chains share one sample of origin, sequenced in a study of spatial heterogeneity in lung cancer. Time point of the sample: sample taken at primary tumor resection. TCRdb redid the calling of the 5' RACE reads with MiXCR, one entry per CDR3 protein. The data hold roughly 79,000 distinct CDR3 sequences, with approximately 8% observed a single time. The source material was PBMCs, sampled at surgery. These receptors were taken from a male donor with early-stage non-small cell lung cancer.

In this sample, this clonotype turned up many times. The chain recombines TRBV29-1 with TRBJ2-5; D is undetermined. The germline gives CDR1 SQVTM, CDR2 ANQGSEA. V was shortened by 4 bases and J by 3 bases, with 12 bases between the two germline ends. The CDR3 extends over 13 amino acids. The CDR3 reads CSVGLNRKETQYF. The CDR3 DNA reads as TGCAGCGTTGGACTGAATCGAAAAGAGACCCAGTACTTC.

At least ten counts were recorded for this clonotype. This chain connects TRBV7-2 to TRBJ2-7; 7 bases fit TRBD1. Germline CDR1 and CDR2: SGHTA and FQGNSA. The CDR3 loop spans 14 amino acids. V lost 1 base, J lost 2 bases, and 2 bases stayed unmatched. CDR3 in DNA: TGTGCCAGCAGCTTAGTAGGGGGCCCCTACGAGCAGTACTTC. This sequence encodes CASSLVGGPYEQYF.

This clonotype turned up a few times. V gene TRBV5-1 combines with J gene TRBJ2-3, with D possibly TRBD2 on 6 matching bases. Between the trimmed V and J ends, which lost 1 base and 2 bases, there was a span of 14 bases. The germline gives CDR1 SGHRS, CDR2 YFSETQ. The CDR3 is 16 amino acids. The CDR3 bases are TGCGCCAGCAGCTTGTTCCGGGACTTGATCACAGATACGCAGTATTTT. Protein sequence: CASSLFRDLITDTQYF.

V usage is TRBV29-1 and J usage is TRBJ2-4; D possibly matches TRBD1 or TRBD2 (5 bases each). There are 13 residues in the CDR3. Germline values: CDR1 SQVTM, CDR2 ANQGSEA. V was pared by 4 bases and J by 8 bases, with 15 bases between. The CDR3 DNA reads TGCAGCGTTGCCCTGGGGGTAGGGGACATTCAGTACTTC. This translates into CSVALGVGDIQYF.

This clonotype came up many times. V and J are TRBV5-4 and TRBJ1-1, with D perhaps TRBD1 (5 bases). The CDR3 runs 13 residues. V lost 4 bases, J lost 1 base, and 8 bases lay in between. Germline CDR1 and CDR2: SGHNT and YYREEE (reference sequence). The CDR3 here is CASSIDRNTEAFF. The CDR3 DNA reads TGTGCCAGCAGCATTGACAGGAACACTGAAGCTTTCTTT.

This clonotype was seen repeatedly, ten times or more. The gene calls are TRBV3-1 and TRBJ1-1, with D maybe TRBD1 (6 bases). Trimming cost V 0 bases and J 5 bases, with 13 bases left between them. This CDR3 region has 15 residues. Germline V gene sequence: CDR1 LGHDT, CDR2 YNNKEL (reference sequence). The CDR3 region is CASSQDGAGETEAFF. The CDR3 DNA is TGTGCCAGCAGCCAAGATGGGGCAGGGGAAACTGAAGCTTTCTTT.

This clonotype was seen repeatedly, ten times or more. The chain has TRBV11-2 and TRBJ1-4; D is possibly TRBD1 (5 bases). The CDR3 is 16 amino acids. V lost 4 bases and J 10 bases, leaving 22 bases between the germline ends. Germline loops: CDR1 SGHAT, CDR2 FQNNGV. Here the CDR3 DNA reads TGTGCCAGCAGCTCCGATCGGGCCCTCTTCGGGGGAAAACTGTTTTTT. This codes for CASSSDRALFGGKLFF.

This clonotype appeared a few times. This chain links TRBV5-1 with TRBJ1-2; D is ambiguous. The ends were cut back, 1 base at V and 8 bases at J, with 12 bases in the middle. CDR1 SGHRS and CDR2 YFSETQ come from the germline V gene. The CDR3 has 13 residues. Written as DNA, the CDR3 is TGCGCCAGCAGCTTGAATACACTGGAAGGCTACACCTTC. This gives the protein CASSLNTLEGYTF.

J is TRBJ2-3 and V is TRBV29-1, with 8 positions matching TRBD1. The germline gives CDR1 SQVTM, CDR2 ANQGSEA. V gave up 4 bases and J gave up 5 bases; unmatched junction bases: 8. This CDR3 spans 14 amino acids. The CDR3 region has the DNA TGCAGCGTTGGACAGGGGTACATGGAAGATACGCAGTATTTT. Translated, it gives CSVGQGYMEDTQYF.

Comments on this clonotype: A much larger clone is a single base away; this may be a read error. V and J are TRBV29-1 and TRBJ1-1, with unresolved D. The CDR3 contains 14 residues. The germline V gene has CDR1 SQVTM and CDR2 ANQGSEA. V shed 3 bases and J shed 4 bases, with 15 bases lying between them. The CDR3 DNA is TGCAGCGTTGACGTACGCCAGACGGGCACTGAAGCTTTCTTT. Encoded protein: CSVDVRQTGTEAFF. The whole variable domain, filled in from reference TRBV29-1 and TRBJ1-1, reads SAVISQKPSRDICQRGTSLTIQCQVDSQVTMMFWYRQQPGQSLTLIATANQGSEATYESGFVIDKFPISRPNLTFSTLTVSNMSPEDSSIYLCSVDVRQTGTEAFFGQGTRLTVV.

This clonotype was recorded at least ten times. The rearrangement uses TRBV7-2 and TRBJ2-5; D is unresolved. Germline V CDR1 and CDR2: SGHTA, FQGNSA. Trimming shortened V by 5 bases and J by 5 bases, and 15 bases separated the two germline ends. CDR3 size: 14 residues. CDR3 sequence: CASSITGRKETQYF. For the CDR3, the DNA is TGTGCCAGCAGCATTACCGGACGGAAGGAGACCCAGTACTTC.

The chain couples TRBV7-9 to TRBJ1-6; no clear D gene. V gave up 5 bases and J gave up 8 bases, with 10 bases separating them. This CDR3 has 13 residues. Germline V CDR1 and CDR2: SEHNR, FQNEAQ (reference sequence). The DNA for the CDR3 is TGTGCCAGCAGCGCGGATGGTGATTCACCCCTCCACTTT. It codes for CASSADGDSPLHF.

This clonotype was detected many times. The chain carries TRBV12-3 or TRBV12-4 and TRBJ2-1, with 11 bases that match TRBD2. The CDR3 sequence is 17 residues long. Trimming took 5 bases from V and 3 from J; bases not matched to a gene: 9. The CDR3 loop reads CASSPRLLAGGYNEQFF. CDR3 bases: TGTGCCAGCAGTCCCCGCCTCCTAGCGGGAGGCTACAATGAGCAGTTCTTC.

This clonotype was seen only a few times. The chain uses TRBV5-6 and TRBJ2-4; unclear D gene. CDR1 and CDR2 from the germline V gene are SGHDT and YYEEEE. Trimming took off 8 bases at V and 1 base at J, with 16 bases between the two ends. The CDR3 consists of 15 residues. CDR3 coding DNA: TGTGCCAGGGACGGCCTCGCGGCCGCCAAAAACATTCAGTACTTC. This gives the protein CARDGLAAAKNIQYF.

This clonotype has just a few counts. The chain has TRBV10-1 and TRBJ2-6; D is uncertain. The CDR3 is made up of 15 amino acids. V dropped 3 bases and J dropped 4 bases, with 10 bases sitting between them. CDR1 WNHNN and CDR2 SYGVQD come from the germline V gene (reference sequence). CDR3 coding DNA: TGCGCCAGCAGTGATTCCAGTGCCGGGGCCAACGTCCTGACTTTC. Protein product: CASSDSSAGANVLTF.

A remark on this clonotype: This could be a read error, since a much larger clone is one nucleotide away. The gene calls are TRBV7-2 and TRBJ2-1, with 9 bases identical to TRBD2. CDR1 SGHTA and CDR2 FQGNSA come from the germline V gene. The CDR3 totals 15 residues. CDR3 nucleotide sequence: TGTGTCAGCAGCATAAAGGTACTAGCGGGCGGCGAGCAGTTCTTC. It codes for CVSSIKVLAGGEQFF.

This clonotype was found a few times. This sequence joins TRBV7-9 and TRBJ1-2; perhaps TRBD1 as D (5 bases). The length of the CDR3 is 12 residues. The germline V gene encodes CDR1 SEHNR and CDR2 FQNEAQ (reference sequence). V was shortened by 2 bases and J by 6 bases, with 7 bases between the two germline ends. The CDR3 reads CASSLKGHGYTF. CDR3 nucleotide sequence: TGTGCCAGCAGCTTAAAGGGGCATGGCTACACCTTC.

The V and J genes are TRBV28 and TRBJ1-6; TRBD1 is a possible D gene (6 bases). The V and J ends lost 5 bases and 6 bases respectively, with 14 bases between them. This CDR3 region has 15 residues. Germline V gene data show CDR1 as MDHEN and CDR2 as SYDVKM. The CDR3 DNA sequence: TGTGCCAGCAGTCCAGGGGACTTGTTTAATTCACCCCTCCACTTT. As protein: CASSPGDLFNSPLHF.

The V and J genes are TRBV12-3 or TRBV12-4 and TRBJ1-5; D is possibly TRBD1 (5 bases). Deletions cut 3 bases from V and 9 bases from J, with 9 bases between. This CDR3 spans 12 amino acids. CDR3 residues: CASSFGGGPQHF. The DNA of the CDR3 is TGTGCCAGCAGTTTCGGCGGGGGGCCCCAGCATTTT.

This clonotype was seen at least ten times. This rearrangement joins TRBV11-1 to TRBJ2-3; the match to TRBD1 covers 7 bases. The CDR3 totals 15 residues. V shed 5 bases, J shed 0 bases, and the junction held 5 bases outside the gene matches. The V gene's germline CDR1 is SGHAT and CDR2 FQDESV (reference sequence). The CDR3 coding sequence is TGTGCCAGCAGCCCACTCAGGGGGAGCACAGATACGCAGTATTTT. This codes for CASSPLRGSTDTQYF. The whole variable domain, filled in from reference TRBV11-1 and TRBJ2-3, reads EAEVAQSPRYKITEKSQAVAFWCDPISGHATLYWYRQILGQGPELLVQFQDESVVDDSQLPKDRFSAERLKGVDSTLKIQPAELGDSAMYLCASSPLRGSTDTQYFGPGTRLTVL.

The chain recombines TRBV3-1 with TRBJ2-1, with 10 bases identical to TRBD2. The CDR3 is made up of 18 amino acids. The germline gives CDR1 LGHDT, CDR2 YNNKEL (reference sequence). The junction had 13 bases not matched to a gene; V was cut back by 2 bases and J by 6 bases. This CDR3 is CASSQTSPGLAPTNEQFF. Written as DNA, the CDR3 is TGTGCCAGCAGCCAAACGTCACCGGGACTAGCGCCTACCAATGAGCAGTTCTTC.

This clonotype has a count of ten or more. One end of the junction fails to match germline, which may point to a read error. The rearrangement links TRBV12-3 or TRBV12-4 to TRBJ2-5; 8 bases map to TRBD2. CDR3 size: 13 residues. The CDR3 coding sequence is TGTGCCAGCAGTCCGGCGAATAGCGGGACTTTACACTTC. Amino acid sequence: CASSPANSGTLHF.

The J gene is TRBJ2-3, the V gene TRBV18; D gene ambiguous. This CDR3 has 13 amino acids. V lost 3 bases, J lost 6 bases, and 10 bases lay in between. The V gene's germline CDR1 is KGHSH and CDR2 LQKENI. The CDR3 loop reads CASSPEQRDTQYF. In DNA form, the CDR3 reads TGTGCCAGCTCACCCGAACAACGGGATACGCAGTATTTT.

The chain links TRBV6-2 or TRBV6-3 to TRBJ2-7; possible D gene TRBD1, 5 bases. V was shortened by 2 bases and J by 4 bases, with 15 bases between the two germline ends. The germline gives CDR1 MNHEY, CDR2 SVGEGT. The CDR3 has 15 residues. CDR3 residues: CASSYGPGISYEQYF. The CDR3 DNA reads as TGTGCCAGCAGTTACGGTCCAGGGATAAGTTACGAGCAGTACTTC.

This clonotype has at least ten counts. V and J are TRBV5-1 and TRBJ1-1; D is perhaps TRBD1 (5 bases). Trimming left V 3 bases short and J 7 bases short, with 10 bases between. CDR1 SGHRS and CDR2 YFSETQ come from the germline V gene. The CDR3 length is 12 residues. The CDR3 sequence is CASSSRGDEAFF. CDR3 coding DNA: TGCGCCAGCAGCTCCCGGGGGGATGAAGCTTTCTTT.

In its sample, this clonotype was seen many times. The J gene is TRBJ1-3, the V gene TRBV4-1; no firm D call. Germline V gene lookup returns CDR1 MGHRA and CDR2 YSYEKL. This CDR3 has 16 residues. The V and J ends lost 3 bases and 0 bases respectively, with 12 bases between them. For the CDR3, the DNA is TGCGCCAGCAGCCACACTGGACGGAGCTCTGGAAACACCATATATTTT. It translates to CASSHTGRSSGNTIYF.

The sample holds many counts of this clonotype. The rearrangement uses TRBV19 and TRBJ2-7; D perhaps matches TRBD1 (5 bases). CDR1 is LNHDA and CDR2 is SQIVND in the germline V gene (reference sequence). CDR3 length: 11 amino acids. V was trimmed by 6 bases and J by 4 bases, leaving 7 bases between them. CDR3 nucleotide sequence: TGTGCCAGTAGCGCAGGGTACGAGCAGTACTTC. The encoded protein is CASSAGYEQYF.

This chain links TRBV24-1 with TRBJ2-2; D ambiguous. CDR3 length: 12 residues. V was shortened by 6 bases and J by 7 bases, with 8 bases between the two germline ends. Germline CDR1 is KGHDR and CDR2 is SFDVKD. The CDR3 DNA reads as TGTGCCACCAGTAGACTGGGCGGGGAGCTGTTTTTT. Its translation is CATSRLGGELFF.

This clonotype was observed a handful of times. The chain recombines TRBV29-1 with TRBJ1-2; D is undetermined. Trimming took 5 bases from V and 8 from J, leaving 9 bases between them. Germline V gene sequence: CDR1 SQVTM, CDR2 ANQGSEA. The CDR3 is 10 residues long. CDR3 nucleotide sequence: TGCAGCGTTCTGAGAGAGGGCTACACCTTC. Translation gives CSVLREGYTF.

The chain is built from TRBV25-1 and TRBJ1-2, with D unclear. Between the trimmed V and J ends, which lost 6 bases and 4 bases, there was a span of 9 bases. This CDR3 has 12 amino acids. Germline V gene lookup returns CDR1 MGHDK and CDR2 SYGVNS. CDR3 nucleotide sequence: TGTGCCAGCAGCAATCTCCTCTATGGCTACACCTTC. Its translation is CASSNLLYGYTF.

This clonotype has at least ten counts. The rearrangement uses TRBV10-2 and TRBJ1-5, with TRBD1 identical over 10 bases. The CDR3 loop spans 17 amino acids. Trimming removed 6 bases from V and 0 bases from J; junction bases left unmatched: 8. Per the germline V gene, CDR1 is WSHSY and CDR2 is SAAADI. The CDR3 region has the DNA TGCGCCAGCAGCGGGGACAGGGGAAGCCATAGCAATCAGCCCCAGCATTTT. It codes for CASSGDRGSHSNQPQHF.